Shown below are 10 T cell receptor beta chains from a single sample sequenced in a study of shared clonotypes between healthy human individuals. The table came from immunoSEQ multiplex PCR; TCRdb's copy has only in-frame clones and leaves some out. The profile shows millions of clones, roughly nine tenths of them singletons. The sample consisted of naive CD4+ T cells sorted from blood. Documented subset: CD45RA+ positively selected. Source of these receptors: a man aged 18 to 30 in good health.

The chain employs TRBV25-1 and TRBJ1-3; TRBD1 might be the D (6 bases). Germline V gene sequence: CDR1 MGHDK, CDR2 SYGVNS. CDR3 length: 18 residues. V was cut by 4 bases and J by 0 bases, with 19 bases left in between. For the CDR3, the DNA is TGTGCCAGCAGTGCCACCCGGGGGACAAGCCTCTCTGGAAACACCATATATTTT. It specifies CASSATRGTSLSGNTIYF. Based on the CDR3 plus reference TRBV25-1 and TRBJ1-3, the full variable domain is EADIYQTPRYLVIGTGKKITLECSQTMGHDKMYWYQQDPGMELHLIHYSYGVNSTEKGDLSSESTVSRIRTEHFPLTLESARPSHTSQYLCASSATRGTSLSGNTIYFGEGSWLTVV.

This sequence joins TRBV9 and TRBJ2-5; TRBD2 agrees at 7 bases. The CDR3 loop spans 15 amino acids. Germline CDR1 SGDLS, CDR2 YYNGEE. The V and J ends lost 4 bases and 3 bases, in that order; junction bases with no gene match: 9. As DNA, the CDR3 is TGTGCCAGCAGCTGGGGGGGAGGCAGCAAAGAGACCCAGTACTTC. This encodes CASSWGGGSKETQYF.

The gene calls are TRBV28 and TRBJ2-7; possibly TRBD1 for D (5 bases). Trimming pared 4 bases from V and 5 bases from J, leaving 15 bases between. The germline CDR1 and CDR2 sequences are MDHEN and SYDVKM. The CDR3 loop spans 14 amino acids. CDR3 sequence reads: CASSYRLRPHEQYF. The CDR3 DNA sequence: TGTGCCAGCAGTTACAGGCTGAGGCCCCACGAGCAGTACTTC.

The CDR3 coding sequence is TGCGCCAGCAGCTTGGGGAGCGGGGGGTTTGGAGAGACCCAGTACTTC. Its protein is CASSLGSGGFGETQYF. This chain links TRBV5-1 with TRBJ2-5; TRBD2 aligns across 9 bases. Germline V gives CDR1 SGHRS, CDR2 YFSETQ. CDR3 length: 16 residues. Trimming took 0 bases from V and 4 from J; bases not matched to a gene: 7.

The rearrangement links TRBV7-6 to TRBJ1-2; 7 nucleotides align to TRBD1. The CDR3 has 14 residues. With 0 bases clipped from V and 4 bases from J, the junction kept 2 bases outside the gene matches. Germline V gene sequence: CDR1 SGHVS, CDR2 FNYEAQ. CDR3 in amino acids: CASSLAGTAYGYTF. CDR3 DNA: TGTGCCAGCAGCTTAGCTGGGACAGCCTATGGCTACACCTTC.

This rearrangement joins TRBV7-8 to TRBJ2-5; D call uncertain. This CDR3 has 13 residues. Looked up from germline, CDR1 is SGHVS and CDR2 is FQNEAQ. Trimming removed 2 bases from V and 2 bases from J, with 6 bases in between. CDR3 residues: CASSLRLQETQYF. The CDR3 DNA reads TGTGCCAGCAGCTTACGCCTTCAAGAGACCCAGTACTTC.

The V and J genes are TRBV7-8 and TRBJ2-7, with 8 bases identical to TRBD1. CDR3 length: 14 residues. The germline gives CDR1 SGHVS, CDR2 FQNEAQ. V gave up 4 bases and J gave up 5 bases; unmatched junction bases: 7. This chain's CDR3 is CASSSGQVVDEQYF. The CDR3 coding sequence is TGTGCCAGCAGCTCGGGACAGGTCGTGGACGAGCAGTACTTC.

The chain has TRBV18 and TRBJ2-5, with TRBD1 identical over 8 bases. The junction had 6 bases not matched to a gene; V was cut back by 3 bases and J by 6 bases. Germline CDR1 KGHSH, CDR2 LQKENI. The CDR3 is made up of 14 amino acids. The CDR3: CASSPTGGGQTQYF. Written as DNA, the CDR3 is TGTGCCAGCTCACCCACAGGGGGAGGCCAGACCCAGTACTTC.

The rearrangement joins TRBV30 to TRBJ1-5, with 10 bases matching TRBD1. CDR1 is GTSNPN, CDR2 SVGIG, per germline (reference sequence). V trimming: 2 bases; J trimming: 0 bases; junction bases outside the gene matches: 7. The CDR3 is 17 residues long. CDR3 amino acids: CAWSRGTGDYSNQPQHF. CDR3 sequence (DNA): TGTGCCTGGAGTAGGGGGACAGGGGATTATAGCAATCAGCCCCAGCATTTT.

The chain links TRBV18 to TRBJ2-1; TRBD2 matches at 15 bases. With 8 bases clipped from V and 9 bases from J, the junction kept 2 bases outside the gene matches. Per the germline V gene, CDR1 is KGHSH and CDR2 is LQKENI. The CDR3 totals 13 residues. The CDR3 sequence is CASTGLAGGEQFF. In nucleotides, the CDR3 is TGTGCCAGCACGGGACTAGCGGGGGGTGAGCAGTTCTTC.